The subject of this entry is one TCR beta chain. This specimen belongs to a study of blood T cells in healthy people across ages. CDR3 length equals 17 residues. Germline V lookup: CDR1 MNHEY, CDR2 SVGAGI. V lost 0 bases and J 3 bases, leaving 15 bases between the germline ends. With a J-beta primer mix and a sample-barcoded 5' primer, a second PCR ran 7 to 11 cycles. One entry per CDR3 protein results from TCRdb running MiXCR on the 5' RACE reads. Seen here are 1.6 million or so distinct CDR3 sequences, almost 35% observed once, and the top ten hold 11%. Sample: blood. The chain is built from TRBV6-5 and TRBJ2-1; D may match TRBD1 or TRBD2 (6 bases each). The clonotype was recovered from a woman in her twenties or thirties in good health. The DNA of the CDR3 is TGTGCCAGCAGTTACTCGAGGCAGGCGGGACACTACAATGAGCAGTTCTTC. Its translation is CASSYSRQAGHYNEQFF.